The T cell receptor (beta chain) under discussion was sequenced for a study of graft-versus-host responses after intestinal transplantation. Turning to the study itself: The study gave all recipients anti-thymocyte globulin induction, then tacrolimus and steroids for three to four years.

The method was immunoSEQ multiplex PCR; TCRdb's version includes in-frame clones alone and lacks a portion of them. The sample yields 8,000 to 9,000 clones, over 25% seen once. The ends were cut back, 7 bases at V and 3 bases at J, with 12 bases in the middle. Germline lookup yields CDR1 MDHEN and CDR2 SYDVKM. The CDR3 consists of 13 residues. General study results and limits: Within allografts, high graft-versus-host to host-versus-graft clonal ratios were seen among patients with graft-donor T cell macrochimerism.

The receptor was derived from a human patient who received an intestinal transplant. Sequencing used alloreactive CD4+ T cells from a mixed lymphocyte reaction culture, obtained before intestinal transplant. Sample subset: CFSE-low proliferating T cells sorted from approximately 6-day pre-transplant mixed lymphocyte reaction (GvH or HvG direction). The chain recombines TRBV28 with TRBJ2-5; a possible D gene is TRBD2 (6 bases). The CDR3 region has the DNA TGTGCCAGCACCCGGACGGGAGAAGAGACCCAGTACTTC. Its translation is CASTRTGEETQYF.